This T cell receptor (beta chain) appears in the sequencing data of a study of control samples from healthy donors and cancer patients. TCRdb's copy holds only in-frame clones and misses some; the assay was immunoSEQ multiplex PCR. The table has roughly 64,000 clones, approximately 90% seen once. CDR3 length: 12 amino acids. Trimming left V 5 bases short and J 7 bases short, with 11 bases between. The clonotype was recovered from a woman aged 45-65 years with colorectal cancer. V and J are TRBV12-3 or TRBV12-4 and TRBJ1-1; possibly TRBD1 for D (6 bases). Sequencing used PBMCs. Written as DNA, the CDR3 is TGTGCCAGCAGTCCGGACAGTTTTGAAGCTTTCTTT. Translation gives CASSPDSFEAFF.